This T cell receptor beta chain was obtained from a study of cytomegalovirus exposure and HLA in healthy donors. Only in-frame clones appear in the TCRdb table, and some are missing; sequencing was by immunoSEQ multiplex PCR. The sample comprises about 360,000 clones, about nine tenths of which are singletons, and 0.83% rests with the top ten. This clonotype was obtained from a woman under 30 in good health and CMV-seronegative. The sequenced sample consisted of PBMCs.

CDR3 sequence (DNA): TGTGCCTGGAGTCTCGGGACTAGCCGGGAGCAGTACTTC. Encoded protein: CAWSLGTSREQYF. This chain uses TRBV30 with TRBJ2-7; TRBD2 matches 9 bases. The CDR3 covers 13 residues. Trimming took 2 bases from V and 7 from J; bases not matched to a gene: 6. CDR1 is GTSNPN, CDR2 SVGIG, per germline (reference sequence). The full variable domain, its missing parts supplied by reference TRBV30 and TRBJ2-7, is SQTIHQWPATLVQPVGSPLSLECTVEGTSNPNLYWYRQAAGRGLQLLFYSVGIGQISSEVPQNLSASRPQDRQFILSSKKLLLSDSGFYLCAWSLGTSREQYFGPGTRLTVT.